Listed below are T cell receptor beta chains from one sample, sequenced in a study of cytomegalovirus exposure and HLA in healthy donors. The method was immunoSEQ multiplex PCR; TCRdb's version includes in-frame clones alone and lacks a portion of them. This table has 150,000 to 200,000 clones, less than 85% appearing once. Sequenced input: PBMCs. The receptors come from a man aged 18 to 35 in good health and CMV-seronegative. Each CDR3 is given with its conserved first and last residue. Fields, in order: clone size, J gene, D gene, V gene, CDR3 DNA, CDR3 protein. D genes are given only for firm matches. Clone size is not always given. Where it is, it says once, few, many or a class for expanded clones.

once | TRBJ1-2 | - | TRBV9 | TGTGCCAGCAGCGCTCCTAGACCAGAGGGCGATGGCTACACCTTC | CASSAPRPEGDGYTF
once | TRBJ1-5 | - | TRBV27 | TGTGCCAGCAGTTTATCAGCGGGACGGCCCCAGCATTTT | CASSLSAGRPQHF
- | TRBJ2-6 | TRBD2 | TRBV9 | TGTGCCAGCACCGCGGGGGACTCTGGGGCCAACGTCCTGACTTTC | CASTAGDSGANVLTF
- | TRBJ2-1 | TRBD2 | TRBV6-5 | TGTGCCAGCAGCCCCGGACTAGGAGCGCAGTTCTTC | CASSPGLGAQFF
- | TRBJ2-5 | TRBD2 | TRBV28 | TGTGCCAGCTCCGGGGGGGAGGAGACCCAGTACTTC | CASSGGEETQYF
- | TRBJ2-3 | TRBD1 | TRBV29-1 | TGCAGCGCGACAGGGGCTAGCACAGATACGCAGTATTTT | CSATGASTDTQYF
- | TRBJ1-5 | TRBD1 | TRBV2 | TGTGCCAGCAGTCGGACAGGGCTTCAGCCCCAGCATTTT | CASSRTGLQPQHF
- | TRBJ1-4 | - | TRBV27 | TGTGCCAGCTGCCGGCCGGGAGAAAAACTGTTTTTT | CASCRPGEKLFF
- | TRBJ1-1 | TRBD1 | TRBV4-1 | TGCGCCAGCAGCCAAGATATATCAGGGGGAATGATAGCTTTCTTT | CASSQDISGGMIAFF
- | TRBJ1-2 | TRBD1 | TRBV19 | TGTGCCAGTACGGGGACAGGCCCAAGTTTTAACTATGGCTACACCTTC | CASTGTGPSFNYGYTF
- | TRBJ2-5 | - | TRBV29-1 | TGCAGCGTTAAGCTGTACCAAGAGACCCAGTACTTC | CSVKLYQETQYF
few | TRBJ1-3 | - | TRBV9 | TGTGCCAGCAGCGTGTCAGGGGCTGCTGGAAACACCATATATTTT | CASSVSGAAGNTIYF
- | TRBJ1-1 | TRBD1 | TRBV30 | TGTGCCTGGGGGGGGACAGGGAAAGCTTTCTTT | CAWGGTGKAFF
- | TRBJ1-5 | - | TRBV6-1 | TGTGCCAGCAGTGAACCCCTTACAGGGTGGCGCAATCAGCCCCAGCATTTT | CASSEPLTGWRNQPQHF
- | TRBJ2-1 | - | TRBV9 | TGTGCCAGCAGCGTGGGACTTCGTAATGAGCAGTTCTTC | CASSVGLRNEQFF
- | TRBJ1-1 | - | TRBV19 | TGTGCCAGTAGTACGGGACATCCGAACACTGAAGCTTTCTTT | CASSTGHPNTEAFF
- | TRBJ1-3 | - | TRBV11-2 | TGTGCCAGCAGATCCAATTACAGGGTAGTGAACACCATATATTTT | CASRSNYRVVNTIYF
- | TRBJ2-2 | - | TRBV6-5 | TGTGCCAGCAGTTATATTACAGGGAACACCGGGGAGCTGTTTTTT | CASSYITGNTGELFF
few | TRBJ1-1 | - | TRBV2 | TGTGCCAGCAGGGATCTCGGACAAGCGAACACTGAAGCTTTCTTT | CASRDLGQANTEAFF
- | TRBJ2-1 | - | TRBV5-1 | TGCGCCAGCAGCTTTGACAGGTACCCAGACAATGAGCAGTTCTTC | CASSFDRYPDNEQFF
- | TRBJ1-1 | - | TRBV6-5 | TGTGCCAGCAGTTACTCGATGGGGGGTAACACTGAAGCTTTCTTT | CASSYSMGGNTEAFF
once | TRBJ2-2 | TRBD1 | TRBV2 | TGTGCCAGCAGGGGCGACAGGGGGCAATTTTACACCGGGGAGCTGTTTTTT | CASRGDRGQFYTGELFF
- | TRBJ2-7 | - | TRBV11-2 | TGTGCCAGCAGCTTGGGCCTAGGGGGCTACGAGCAGTACTTC | CASSLGLGGYEQYF
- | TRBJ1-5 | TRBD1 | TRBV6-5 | TGTGCCAGCAGTTCGGACAGGCCGATTCGCAATCAGCCCCAGCATTTT | CASSSDRPIRNQPQHF
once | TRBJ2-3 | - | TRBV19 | TGTGCCAGTACCTCAGGCAGTGGTATAGGTACGCAGTATTTT | CASTSGSGIGTQYF
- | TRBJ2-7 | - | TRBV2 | TGTGCCAGCAGGGACAGCGCCCCAGCGTCCTACGAGCAGTACTTC | CASRDSAPASYEQYF
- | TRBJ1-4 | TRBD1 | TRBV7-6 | TGTGCCAGCAGCTCTTACAGGGGGCTCAGTAATGAAAAACTGTTTTTT | CASSSYRGLSNEKLFF
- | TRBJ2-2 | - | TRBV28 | TGTGCCAGCAGCTCCCGGACAGCAATGAACACCGGGGAGCTGTTTTTT | CASSSRTAMNTGELFF
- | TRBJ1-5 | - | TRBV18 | TGTGCCAGCTCACGGGCAGGGAGGAATCAGCCCCAGCATTTT | CASSRAGRNQPQHF
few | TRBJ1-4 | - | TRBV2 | TGTGCCAGCAGGAACACAGGGAGAATTGGGGAAAAACTGTTTTTT | CASRNTGRIGEKLFF
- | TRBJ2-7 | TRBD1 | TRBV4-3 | TGCGCCAGCAGCCAAGAAATGCCGGGACAGGCTTACCACGAGCAGTACTTC | CASSQEMPGQAYHEQYF
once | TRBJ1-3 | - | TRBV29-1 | TGCAGCGTTGGGGGAGACTCTGGAAACACCATATATTTT | CSVGGDSGNTIYF
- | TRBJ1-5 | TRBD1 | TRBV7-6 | TGTGCCAGCAGCTCCTCTGACAGGGAGGACCAGCCCCAGCATTTT | CASSSSDREDQPQHF
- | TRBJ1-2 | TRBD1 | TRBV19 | TGTGCCAGTAGTCCGGGGACAGGGAAAATCATGTATGGCTACACCTTC | CASSPGTGKIMYGYTF
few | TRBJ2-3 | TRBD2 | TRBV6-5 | TGTGCCAGCAGTTACTCGAAGCGGGGGGGCACAGATACGCAGTATTTT | CASSYSKRGGTDTQYF
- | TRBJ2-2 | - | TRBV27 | TGTGCCAGCAGGTGGGGCCATAACACCGGGGAGCTGTTTTTT | CASRWGHNTGELFF
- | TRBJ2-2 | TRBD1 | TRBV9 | TGTGCCAGCAGCGAGGGGGCCCTTCACACCGGGGAGCTGTTTTTT | CASSEGALHTGELFF
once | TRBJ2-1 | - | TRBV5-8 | TGTGCCAGCAGCACCCGGACAGTCTACAATGAGCAGTTCTTC | CASSTRTVYNEQFF
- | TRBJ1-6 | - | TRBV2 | TGTGCCAGCAGTACCTACCGGGGGAATTCACCCCTCCACTTT | CASSTYRGNSPLHF
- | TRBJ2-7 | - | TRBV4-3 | TGCGCCAGCAGCCAGTTACTACTACTACACAACGAGCAGTACTTC | CASSQLLLLHNEQYF
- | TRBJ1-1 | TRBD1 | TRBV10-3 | TGTGCCATCAGTGAGGTAGGGGGCGTGAACACTGAAGCTTTCTTT | CAISEVGGVNTEAFF
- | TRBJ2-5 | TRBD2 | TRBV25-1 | TGTGCCAGCAGTGGGGGGGGTGAGACCCAGTACTTC | CASSGGGETQYF
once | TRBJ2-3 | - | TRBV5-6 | TGTGCCAGCAGCCTTCTGTTAGATACGCAGTATTTT | CASSLLLDTQYF
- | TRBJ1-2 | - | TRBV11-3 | TGTGCCAGCAGCCCCTATGGGGGGGCGATTAATGGCTACACCTTC | CASSPYGGAINGYTF